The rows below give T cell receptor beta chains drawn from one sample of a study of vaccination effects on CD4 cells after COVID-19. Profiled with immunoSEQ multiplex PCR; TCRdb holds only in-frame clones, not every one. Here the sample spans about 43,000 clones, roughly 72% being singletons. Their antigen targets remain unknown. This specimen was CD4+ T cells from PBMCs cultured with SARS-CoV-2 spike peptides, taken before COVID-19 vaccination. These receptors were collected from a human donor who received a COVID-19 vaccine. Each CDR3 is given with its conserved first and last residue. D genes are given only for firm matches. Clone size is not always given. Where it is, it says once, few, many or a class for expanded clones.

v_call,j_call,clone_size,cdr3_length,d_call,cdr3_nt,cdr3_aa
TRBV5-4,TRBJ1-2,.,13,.,TGTGCCAGCAGCCAAACGCCTGGGACTAGCTACACCTTC,CASSQTPGTSYTF
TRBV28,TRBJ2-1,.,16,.,TGTGCCAGCAGTGCTAGGACAGCGAGCTCCTACAATGAGCAGTTCTTC,CASSARTASSYNEQFF
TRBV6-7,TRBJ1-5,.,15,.,TGTGCCAGCATCCCCCCAGGGTCGGGGGGTCAGCCCCAGCATTTT,CASIPPGSGGQPQHF
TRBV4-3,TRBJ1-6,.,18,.,TGCGCCAGCAGCCAAGACGCTACCGGTGCCAGGGGTAATTCACCCCTCCACTTT,CASSQDATGARGNSPLHF
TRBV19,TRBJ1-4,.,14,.,TGTGCCAGTACCGGCTGGTATTCTAATGAAAAACTGTTTTTT,CASTGWYSNEKLFF
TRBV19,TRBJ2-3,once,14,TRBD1,TGTGCCAGTAGTACGGACAGGGGCTCAGATACGCAGTATTTT,CASSTDRGSDTQYF
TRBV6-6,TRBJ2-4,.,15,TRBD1,TGTGCCAGCAGTCGATCCGGGACAGGGAGCAACATTCAGTACTTC,CASSRSGTGSNIQYF
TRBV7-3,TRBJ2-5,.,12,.,TGTGCCAGCAGCGCCCCAGCCGGGACCCAGTACTTC,CASSAPAGTQYF
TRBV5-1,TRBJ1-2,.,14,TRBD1,TGCGCCAGCAGCCCCGGGACAGGGGCCTATGGCTACACCTTC,CASSPGTGAYGYTF
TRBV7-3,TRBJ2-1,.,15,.,TGTGCCAGCAGCTTAACTCCCGTGAATCTCGATGAGCAGTTCTTC,CASSLTPVNLDEQFF
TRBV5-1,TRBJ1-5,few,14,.,TGCGCCAGCAGCCCCCAGGTGGGGGGGCAGCCCCAGCATTTT,CASSPQVGGQPQHF
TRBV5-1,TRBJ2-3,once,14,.,TGCGCCAGCACCGTTAACATGGCTGTAGATACGCAGTATTTT,CASTVNMAVDTQYF
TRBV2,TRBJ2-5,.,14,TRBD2,TGTGCCAGCAGTGACAGACTAGCGGAGGAGACCCAGTACTTC,CASSDRLAEETQYF
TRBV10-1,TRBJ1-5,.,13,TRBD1,TGCGCCAAAGACAGGGGAGGGAATCAGCCCCAGCATTTT,CAKDRGGNQPQHF
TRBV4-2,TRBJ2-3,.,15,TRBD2,TGTGCCAGCAGCCCGCGGACTAGCGGGGCAGATACGCAGTATTTT,CASSPRTSGADTQYF
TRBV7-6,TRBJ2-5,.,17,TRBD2,TGTGCCAGCAGTGCCGTGGGACTAGCGGGGTTCCAAGAGACCCAGTACTTC,CASSAVGLAGFQETQYF
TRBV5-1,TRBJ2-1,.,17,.,TGCGCCAGCAGCTTGGGCGTAGACTCTATATCCTACAATGAGCAGTTCTTC,CASSLGVDSISYNEQFF
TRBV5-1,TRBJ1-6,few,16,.,TGCGCCAGCAGCTTTGGGCAGATGAGCAACAATTCACCCCTCCACTTT,CASSFGQMSNNSPLHF
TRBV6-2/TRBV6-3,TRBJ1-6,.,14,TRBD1,TGTGCCAGCAGCCGGGACAGCGAGAATTCACCCCTCCACTTT,CASSRDSENSPLHF
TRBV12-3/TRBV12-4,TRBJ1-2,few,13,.,TGTGCCAGCACTCCCCAAGGGAACGATGGCTACACCTTC,CASTPQGNDGYTF
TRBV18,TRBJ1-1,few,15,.,TGTGCCAGCTCACCAAGAGGCGGTGAGAACACTGAAGCTTTCTTT,CASSPRGGENTEAFF
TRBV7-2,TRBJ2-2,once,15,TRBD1,TGTGCCGCTCGAACCGGGACAGGGAGAACCGGGGAGCTGTTTTTT,CAARTGTGRTGELFF
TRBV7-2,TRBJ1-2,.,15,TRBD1,TGTGCCAGCAGCGGAAAGATGACAGGGGGCAGTGGCTACACCTTC,CASSGKMTGGSGYTF
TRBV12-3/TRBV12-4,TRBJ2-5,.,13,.,TGTGCCAGCAGCCGCCCGGGGCAAGAGACCCAGTACTTC,CASSRPGQETQYF
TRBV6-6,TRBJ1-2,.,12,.,TGTGCCAGCAGTTTCGCAGGAAACGGCTACACCTTC,CASSFAGNGYTF
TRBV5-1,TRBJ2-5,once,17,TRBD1,TGCGCCAGCAGCTCGGGGACAGGCTATGGGGGGCAAGAGACCCAGTACTTC,CASSSGTGYGGQETQYF
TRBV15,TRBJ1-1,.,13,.,TGTGCCACCAGCAGAGATAGGCACACTGAAGCTTTCTTT,CATSRDRHTEAFF
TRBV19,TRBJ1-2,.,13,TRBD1,TGTGCCAGTAGTAGGGGACAGGTCTATGGCTACACCTTC,CASSRGQVYGYTF
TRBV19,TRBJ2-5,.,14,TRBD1,TGTGCCAGTAGTATGACAGGGGGCGCGAAGACCCAGTACTTC,CASSMTGGAKTQYF
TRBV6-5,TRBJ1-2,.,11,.,TGTGCCAGCAGATCCACAGGAGGCTACACCTTC,CASRSTGGYTF
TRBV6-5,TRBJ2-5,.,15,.,TGTGCCAGCAGGAAGGCGGCAGACGGCCAAGAGACCCAGTACTTC,CASRKAADGQETQYF
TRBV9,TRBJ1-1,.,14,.,TGTGCCAGCAGCGTATTTACCGGGAACACTGAAGCTTTCTTT,CASSVFTGNTEAFF
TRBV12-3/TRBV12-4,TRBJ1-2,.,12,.,TGTGCCAGCAGTGGAATTTTCTATGGCTACACCTTC,CASSGIFYGYTF
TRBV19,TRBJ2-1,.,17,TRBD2,TGTGCCAGTAGTATGTGGTTAGCGGGGGACACCTACAATGAGCAGTTCTTC,CASSMWLAGDTYNEQFF
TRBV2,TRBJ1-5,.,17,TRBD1,TGTGCCAGCAGAAGTCCGGGACAGGCGGGACTCAATCAGCCCCAGCATTTT,CASRSPGQAGLNQPQHF
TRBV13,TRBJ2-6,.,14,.,TGTGCCAGCAGTTCCCGGTCTGGGGCCAACGTCCTGACTTTC,CASSSRSGANVLTF
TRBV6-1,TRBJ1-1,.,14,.,TGTGCCAGCAGTGATCGGGGACTGAACACTGAAGCTTTCTTT,CASSDRGLNTEAFF
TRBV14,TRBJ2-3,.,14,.,TGTGCCAGCAGCCAAGGGTTAGGTTCAGATACGCAGTATTTT,CASSQGLGSDTQYF
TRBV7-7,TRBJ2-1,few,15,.,TGTGCCAGCAGCCCCACCGGGGGCTCCTACAATGAGCAGTTCTTC,CASSPTGGSYNEQFF
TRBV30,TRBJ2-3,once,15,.,TGTGCCTGGAGCGCCGGACGGCTAGACGGAGATACGCAGTATTTT,CAWSAGRLDGDTQYF
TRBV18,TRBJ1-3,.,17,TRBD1,TGTGCCAGCTCACCAAGGACAGGCCCCGAATCTGGAAACACCATATATTTT,CASSPRTGPESGNTIYF
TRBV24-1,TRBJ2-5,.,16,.,TGTGCCACCAGTGATTATACCCGGGACGGCCAAGAGACCCAGTACTTC,CATSDYTRDGQETQYF
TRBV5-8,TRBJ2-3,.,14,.,TGTGCCAGCAGCTTGGCCATGTTGGTAGATACGCAGTATTTT,CASSLAMLVDTQYF
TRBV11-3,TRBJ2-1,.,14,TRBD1,TGTGCCAGCAGCTTAGTTCCAGCCGGGACAGGGAGGTTCTTC,CASSLVPAGTGRFF
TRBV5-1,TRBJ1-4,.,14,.,TGCGCCAGCAGCTTGGACAGGTTTAATGAAAAACTGTTTTTT,CASSLDRFNEKLFF
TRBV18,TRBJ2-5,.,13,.,TGTGCCAGCTCACCACAATTCCAAGAGACCCAGTACTTC,CASSPQFQETQYF
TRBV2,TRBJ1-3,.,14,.,TGTGCCAGCAGTTTGGCGGTCTCTGGAAACACCATATATTTT,CASSLAVSGNTIYF
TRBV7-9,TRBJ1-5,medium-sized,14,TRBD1,TGTGCCAGCAGCTTAGGGGCAGGGGGTCAGCCCCAGCATTTT,CASSLGAGGQPQHF
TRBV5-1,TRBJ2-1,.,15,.,TGCGCCAGCAGCCCCGAGGGGAGGCAATACAATGAGCAGTTCTTC,CASSPEGRQYNEQFF
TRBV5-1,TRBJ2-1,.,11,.,TGCGCCAGCAGCCGTAATGAGGAGCAGTTCTTC,CASSRNEEQFF
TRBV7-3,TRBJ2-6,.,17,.,TGTGCCAGCAGCTACGCCACAGGTCATGCTGGGGCCAACGTCCTGACTTTC,CASSYATGHAGANVLTF
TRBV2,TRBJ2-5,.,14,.,TGTGCCAGCAGTGTTGCAAACAGACAAGAGACCCAGTACTTC,CASSVANRQETQYF
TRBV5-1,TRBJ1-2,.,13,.,TGCGCCAGCAGCTTGGATATAGGGTATGGCTACACCTTC,CASSLDIGYGYTF